This TCR beta chain was identified in a study of blood T cell repertoires in COVID-19. The protocol was immunoSEQ multiplex PCR, while the TCRdb copy is restricted to in-frame clones and leaves out a portion. This table has about 190,000 clones, about 80% appearing once. Trimming cost V 7 bases and J 4 bases; bases outside gene matches: 12. Germline V gives CDR1 MNHNY, CDR2 SVGAGI (reference sequence). There are 16 residues in the CDR3. The specimen was peripheral blood. This TCR was sampled from a woman aged 60-75 years with COVID-19, enrolled during active disease. The chain uses TRBV6-6 and TRBJ2-3; 9 bases map to TRBD2. Here the CDR3 reads CASTTLPGLASDTQYF. DNA for the CDR3: TGTGCCAGCACGACACTCCCGGGACTAGCCTCAGATACGCAGTATTTT.